This section outlines one T cell receptor (beta chain) sequence together with its context. The read ends 3 residues before the CDR3 terminus; that terminus is restored from the germline J gene. These data are taken from a study of T cells in women clearing cervical HPV infection. Germline CDR1 LNHDA, CDR2 SQIVND (reference sequence). Trimming at V came to 5 bases and at J to 2 bases, leaving 8 bases not matched to a gene. The CDR3 covers 16 residues. Using immunoSEQ multiplex PCR, the repertoire was profiled, and TCRdb retains in-frame clones only, with some absent. Across fewer than 25,000 clones, the top ten clones capture 4% to 5.5% of the sample.

This TCR derives from a woman aged 18-69 years with a cervical HPV16 infection that either progressed to CIN3+ or cleared (not recorded which). V and J are TRBV19 and TRBJ2-4; 8 nucleotides align to TRBD1. The material sequenced was blood buffy coat. CDR3 DNA, as far as it was read: TGTGCCAGTAGTCCCGGGACAGGCCTAACCAAAAACATT. This encodes CASSPGTGLTKNI. The whole CDR3 sequence reads CASSPGTGLTKNIQYF.